This is a list of T cell receptor beta chains from one sample in a study of shared clonotypes between healthy human individuals. Produced via immunoSEQ multiplex PCR; TCRdb's table is partial and in-frame only. The repertoire holds under 1 million clones, 96% seen once, with around 0.21% in the top ten. The specimen sequenced was naive CD8+ T cells sorted from blood. All receptors come from a man in his thirties or forties in good health. The CDR3 runs from the conserved cysteine through the conserved F or W. The D gene is left open where the match is weak. The listing skips clone size in some rows; elsewhere it reads once, few, many or a size class.

d_call j_call v_call clone_size cdr3_nt cdr3_aa
TRBD2 TRBJ2-2 TRBV6-1 NA TGTGCCAGCAGTAGCGGGGGCACCGGGGAGCTGTTTTTT CASSSGGTGELFF
TRBD2 TRBJ2-5 TRBV11-1 NA TGTGCCAGCAGCACCACACCGGGACTAGCGGGAGAGCGGGTGGAGACCCAGTACTTC CASSTTPGLAGERVETQYF
TRBD1 TRBJ2-1 TRBV4-1 NA TGCGCCAGCAGCGATGACAGGGTCAGGGGTAATGAGCAGTTCTTC CASSDDRVRGNEQFF
NA TRBJ2-7 TRBV5-1 NA TGCGCCAGCAGCCCTCTGGGTCGGGAGCCTTACGAGCAGTACTTC CASSPLGREPYEQYF
TRBD1 TRBJ2-1 TRBV19 NA TGTGCCAGTCAACCCAGAGCCGGCACAGGGGACAATGAGCAGTTCTTC CASQPRAGTGDNEQFF
TRBD2 TRBJ2-3 TRBV9 NA TGTGCCAGCAGCCCAAGGACTAGCGGGACCACCACAGATACGCAGTATTTT CASSPRTSGTTTDTQYF
TRBD1 TRBJ2-3 TRBV9 NA TGTGCCAGCAGCGTCCGACAGGGGGCAGGCACAGATACGCAGTATTTT CASSVRQGAGTDTQYF
NA TRBJ2-5 TRBV5-1 NA TGCGCCAGCAGCTTGGAAGTAGCCTACAAAGAGACCCAGTACTTC CASSLEVAYKETQYF
NA TRBJ2-3 TRBV21-1 NA TGTGCCAGCCCCCTGTTCGCAGATACGCAGTATTTT CASPLFADTQYF
TRBD2 TRBJ2-5 TRBV29-1 once TGCAGCGTTGAAGGACTAGCGTTGGAGACCCAGTACTTC CSVEGLALETQYF
NA TRBJ2-7 TRBV25-1 NA TGTGCCAGCAGTGAACACATATTGTCCTACGAGCAGTACTTC CASSEHILSYEQYF
TRBD1 TRBJ2-1 TRBV28 NA TGTGCCAGCAGTTTGGGGCCCGGACAGGGAGAGAATGAGCAGTTCTTC CASSLGPGQGENEQFF
TRBD1 TRBJ1-2 TRBV9 NA TGTGCCAGCAGCGTCGGTTTTGGGACAGGGTCCGACTACACCTTC CASSVGFGTGSDYTF
TRBD1 TRBJ2-5 TRBV28 NA TGTGCCAGCAGTTTATTTAACAGGGGGGAAGAGACCCAGTACTTC CASSLFNRGEETQYF
TRBD2 TRBJ2-7 TRBV5-6 NA TGTGCCAGCAGGGACATTCTAGCGGGAGTCCACGAGCAGTACTTC CASRDILAGVHEQYF
NA TRBJ1-5 TRBV11-2 NA TGTGCCAGCAGCTTACATAGCAATCAGCCCCAGCATTTT CASSLHSNQPQHF
TRBD1 TRBJ2-2 TRBV29-1 once TGCAGCGTCCCCGGGACAGGGCCGAACACCGGGGAGCTGTTTTTT CSVPGTGPNTGELFF
NA TRBJ2-7 TRBV28 NA TGTGCCAGCAGTTCAACAACCCTCAGGGATAAACCCTACGAGCAGTACTTC CASSSTTLRDKPYEQYF
NA TRBJ2-2 TRBV7-2 NA TGTGCCAGCAGCCGGGTTGCGGGGGCCACCACTAACACCGGGGAGCTGTTTTTT CASSRVAGATTNTGELFF
TRBD2 TRBJ2-2 TRBV25-1 NA TGTGCCAGCACCCCCCGGGGACGGGAGGACACCGGGGAGCTGTTTTTT CASTPRGREDTGELFF
NA TRBJ2-5 TRBV7-2 NA TGTGCCAGCAGCTCCCAGGTCAGCGAGGAGACCCAGTACTTC CASSSQVSEETQYF
NA TRBJ2-7 TRBV30 NA TGTGCCTGGAGTGAAGGGATTTCACCCTACGAGCAGTACTTC CAWSEGISPYEQYF
NA TRBJ2-1 TRBV6-4 once TGTGCCAGCAGTCCAGTACACAGAACTAGGGACGAGCAGTTCTTC CASSPVHRTRDEQFF
NA TRBJ2-7 TRBV6-6 NA TGTGCCAGCAGTTACCCGGCTAGGGGTTCCACCTACGAGCAGTACTTC CASSYPARGSTYEQYF
NA TRBJ2-5 TRBV27 NA TGTGCCAGCAGTTTAAACCCGCTGGTCACAGAGACCCAGTACTTC CASSLNPLVTETQYF
NA TRBJ1-2 TRBV25-1 NA TGTGCCAGCAGTTTGCGGGAGGAGGGCTACACCTTC CASSLREEGYTF
NA TRBJ2-7 TRBV29-1 NA TGCAGCGTTGTCCGTGGGTTCGAGCAGTACTTC CSVVRGFEQYF
NA TRBJ2-3 TRBV18 NA TGTGCCAGCTCACCGGGCGGCAGCGGCGATACTCCGGATACGCAGTATTTT CASSPGGSGDTPDTQYF
NA TRBJ2-2 TRBV29-1 NA TGCAGCGTTCGACAGGCAAACACCGGGGAGCTGTTTTTT CSVRQANTGELFF
TRBD1 TRBJ2-3 TRBV29-1 once TGCAGCGTTGGGGGTGGAGACGACAGGGGAACAGATACGCAGTATTTT CSVGGGDDRGTDTQYF
NA TRBJ2-7 TRBV6-1 NA TGTGCCAGCAGTCCCCTCCTAGGCGAGCAGTACTTC CASSPLLGEQYF
TRBD1 TRBJ1-3 TRBV27 NA TGTGCCAGCAGTTCGACAGGGGCCCTCGGAAACACCATATATTTT CASSSTGALGNTIYF
NA TRBJ1-1 TRBV28 NA TGTGCCAGCATGGACAGCGCGAACACTGAAGCTTTCTTT CASMDSANTEAFF
NA TRBJ2-7 TRBV27 NA TGTGCCAGCAGTGTCGGGAGTGGCATCGAGCAGTACTTC CASSVGSGIEQYF
NA TRBJ1-1 TRBV13 NA TGTGCCAGCAGCTTAGGACGTCAGAACACTGAAGCTTTCTTT CASSLGRQNTEAFF
NA TRBJ1-5 TRBV7-9 NA TGTGCCAGCAGCTTCTCGGGTTTAAGCAATCAGCCCCAGCATTTT CASSFSGLSNQPQHF
NA TRBJ1-2 TRBV7-9 NA TGTGCCAGCAGCCCCCCCGAAACGGTTTTGGGCTACACCTTC CASSPPETVLGYTF
TRBD1 TRBJ2-7 TRBV7-2 NA TGTGCCAGCAACTTACCTGGGACAGGGGCGGTGGTGGACGAGCAGTACTTC CASNLPGTGAVVDEQYF
NA TRBJ2-7 TRBV7-6 NA TGTGCCAGCAGCTTCGATGCACTCTACGAGCAGTACTTC CASSFDALYEQYF
TRBD2 TRBJ2-1 TRBV29-1 NA TGCAGCGTGGAGGGACTAGCGGGGCCTATTTCCTACAATGAGCAGTTCTTC CSVEGLAGPISYNEQFF
NA TRBJ2-3 TRBV10-1 NA TGCGCCAGCAGTGAGATCGGGAGTAGCACAGATACGCAGTATTTT CASSEIGSSTDTQYF
TRBD2 TRBJ2-7 TRBV4-1 NA TGCGCCAGCAGCCAAGTGGCTAGCGGGAGCGAGCAGTACTTC CASSQVASGSEQYF
NA TRBJ2-7 TRBV5-8 NA TGTGCCAGCAGCTTCGTTCGCTACGAGCAGTACTTC CASSFVRYEQYF
NA TRBJ1-2 TRBV7-9 NA TGTGCCAGCAGCTCGTCGGGACAAGTTAACTATGGCTACACCTTC CASSSSGQVNYGYTF
TRBD2 TRBJ2-1 TRBV29-1 NA TGCAGCGCTCTCGGCGTGACTAGCGGGAGGGCCGTATTCACCGGAGTTGATGAGCAGTTCTTC CSALGVTSGRAVFTGVDEQFF
TRBD2 TRBJ2-7 TRBV19 NA TGTGCCAGTAGTCTGGTGGCGGGAGCCTACGAGCAGTACTTC CASSLVAGAYEQYF